The next 8 T cell receptor beta chains were all read from a single sample in a study of vaccination and CD4 T cells after COVID-19. Treatment described: roughly nine-day PBMC culture with coronavirus spike peptide pools or control peptides (ViraFEST assay). With the Oncomine TCR Beta short-read assay, DNA from cultured CD4+ T cells was sequenced. TCRdb reprocessed the PCR reads with MiXCR, giving one entry per CDR3 protein. Of under 25,000 distinct CDR3 sequences listed, 60% to 80% are singletons. Their specific antigens are unknown. Sequencing input: CD4+ T cells from blood, cultured in vitro. The receptor source for this set is a human donor who had recovered from COVID-19.

The chain couples TRBV20-1 to TRBJ2-7, with 7 bases fitting TRBD2. V was pared by 0 bases and J by 0 bases, with 5 bases of the junction left unmatched. CDR3 length: 15 amino acids. Germline CDR1 reads DFQATT; CDR2 reads SNEGSKA (reference sequence). This chain's CDR3 is CSARDPSGISYEQYF. In nucleotides, the CDR3 is TGCAGTGCTAGAGATCCTAGCGGAATCTCCTACGAGCAGTACTTC.

This clonotype was seen a handful of times. This chain joins TRBV15 and TRBJ1-1, with D tentatively TRBD1 (5 bases). CDR1 LNHNV and CDR2 YYDKDF come from the germline V gene (reference sequence). V was clipped by 1 base and J by 5 bases, with 11 bases between them. The CDR3 totals 14 residues. The chain's CDR3 is CATSRGGRETEAFF. The CDR3 DNA reads TGTGCCACCAGCAGAGGGGGCAGGGAAACTGAAGCTTTCTTT.

J is TRBJ2-2 and V is TRBV11-3; 7 positions match TRBD1. This CDR3 contains 15 residues. Trimming took 8 bases from V and 5 from J; bases not matched to a gene: 11. Germline V gives CDR1 SGHNT, CDR2 YENEEA. For the CDR3, the DNA is TGTGCCAGCCGCGCGAGGGGGCGTGGTACCGGGGAGCTGTTTTTT. Translated: CASRARGRGTGELFF.

The V gene is TRBV2, the J gene TRBJ1-5, with D perhaps TRBD1 (5 bases). Per germline, CDR1 SNHLY and CDR2 FYNNEI. Trimming left V 6 bases short and J 0 bases short, with 9 bases between. CDR3 length: 14 amino acids. For the CDR3, the DNA is TGTGCCAGCAGGGCAGGGTTTAGCAATCAGCCCCAGCATTTT. It codes for CASRAGFSNQPQHF.

The chain uses TRBV12-3 or TRBV12-4 and TRBJ1-6, with no clear D. The CDR3 runs 13 residues. V dropped 1 base and J dropped 6 bases, with 4 bases sitting between them. The chain's CDR3 is CASSLGGNSPLHF. In DNA form, the CDR3 reads TGTGCCAGCAGTTTAGGGGGTAATTCACCCCTCCACTTT.

The J gene is TRBJ2-2, the V gene TRBV20-1; 7 nucleotides align to TRBD2. The CDR3 runs to 18 residues. Per germline, CDR1 DFQATT and CDR2 SNEGSKA (reference sequence). Losses at the gene ends were 0 bases for V and 3 bases for J; bases not matched to a gene: 13. The CDR3 sequence: CSARDPTHGGRHTGELFF. The CDR3 bases are TGCAGTGCTAGAGATCCTACCCACGGCGGGAGACACACCGGGGAGCTGTTTTTT.

The V and J genes are TRBV28 and TRBJ1-4, with D tentatively TRBD1 (6 bases). Germline V gene lookup returns CDR1 MDHEN and CDR2 SYDVKM. Trimming took off 5 bases at V and 4 bases at J, with 11 bases between the two ends. The CDR3 loop spans 14 amino acids. DNA for the CDR3: TGTGCCAGCAGTCTACGGACAGTTAATGAAAAACTGTTTTTT. Amino acid sequence: CASSLRTVNEKLFF.

The sample holds a few counts of this clonotype. This chain links TRBV20-1 with TRBJ1-6; 7 nucleotides line up with TRBD1. Germline values: CDR1 DFQATT, CDR2 SNEGSKA (reference sequence). CDR3 size: 16 residues. V shed 3 bases, J shed 7 bases, and the junction held 12 bases outside the gene matches. The CDR3 coding sequence is TGCAGTGCTAGTAAAGCGGGCGGGACAGACAATTCACCCCTCCACTTT. Translation gives CSASKAGGTDNSPLHF.